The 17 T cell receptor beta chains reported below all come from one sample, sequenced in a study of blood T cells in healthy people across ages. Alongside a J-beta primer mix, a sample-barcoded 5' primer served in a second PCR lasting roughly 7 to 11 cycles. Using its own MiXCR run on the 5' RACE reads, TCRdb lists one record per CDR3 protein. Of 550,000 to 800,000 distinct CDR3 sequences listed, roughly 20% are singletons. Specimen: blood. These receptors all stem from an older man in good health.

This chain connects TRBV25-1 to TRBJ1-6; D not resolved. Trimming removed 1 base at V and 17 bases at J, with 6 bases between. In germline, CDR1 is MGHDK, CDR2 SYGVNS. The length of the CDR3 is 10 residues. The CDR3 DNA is TGTGCCAGCAGTGAATTGTCTTTCCACTTT. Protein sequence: CASSELSFHF. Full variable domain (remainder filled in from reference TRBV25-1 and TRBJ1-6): EADIYQTPRYLVIGTGKKITLECSQTMGHDKMYWYQQDPGMELHLIHYSYGVNSTEKGDLSSESTVSRIRTEHFPLTLESARPSHTSQYLCASSELSFHFGNGTRLTVT.

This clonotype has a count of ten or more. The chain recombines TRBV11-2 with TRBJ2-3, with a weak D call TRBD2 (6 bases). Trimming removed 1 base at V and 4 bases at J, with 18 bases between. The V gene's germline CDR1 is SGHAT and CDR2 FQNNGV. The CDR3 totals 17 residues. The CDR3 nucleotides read TGTGCCAGCAGCTTAGTGGGTAGCGGCCATAAAGCAGATACGCAGTATTTT. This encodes CASSLVGSGHKADTQYF.

The CDR3 sequence is CSATRGLVKEQFF. The CDR3 DNA reads as TGCAGTGCTACCCGGGGGCTAGTCAAGGAGCAGTTCTTC. This rearrangement joins TRBV20-1 to TRBJ2-5; D is tentatively TRBD1 or TRBD2 (6 bases each). The end of the DNA is better explained by TRBJ2-1, so the J call may be wrong. The CDR3 has 13 amino acids. Germline V gene lookup returns CDR1 DFQATT and CDR2 SNEGSKA (reference sequence).

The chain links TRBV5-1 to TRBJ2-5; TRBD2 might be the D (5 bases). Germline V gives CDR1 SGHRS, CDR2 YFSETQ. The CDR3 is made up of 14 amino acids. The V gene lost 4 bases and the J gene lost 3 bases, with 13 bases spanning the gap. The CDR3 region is CASSPSSREETQYF. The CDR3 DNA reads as TGCGCCAGCAGCCCCTCCTCGAGGGAAGAGACCCAGTACTTC.

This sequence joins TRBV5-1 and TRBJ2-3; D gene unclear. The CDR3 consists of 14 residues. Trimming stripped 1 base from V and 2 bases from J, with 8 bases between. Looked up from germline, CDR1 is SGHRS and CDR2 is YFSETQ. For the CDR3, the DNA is TGCGCCAGCAGCTTGTCCGGATTCACAGATACGCAGTATTTT. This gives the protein CASSLSGFTDTQYF.

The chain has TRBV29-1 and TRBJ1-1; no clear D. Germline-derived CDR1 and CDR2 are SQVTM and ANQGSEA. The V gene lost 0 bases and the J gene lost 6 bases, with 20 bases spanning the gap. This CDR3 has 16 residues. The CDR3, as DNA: TGCAGCGTTGAAGATCGGTATATGGATCGACGGGCTGAAGCTTTCTTT. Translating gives CSVEDRYMDRRAEAFF.

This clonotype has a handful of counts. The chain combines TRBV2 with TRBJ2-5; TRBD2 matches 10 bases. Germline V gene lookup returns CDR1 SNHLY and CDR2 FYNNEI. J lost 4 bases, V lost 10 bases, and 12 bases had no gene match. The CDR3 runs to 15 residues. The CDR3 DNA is TGTGCCATCTCCACAACTAGCGGGATGGCAGAGACCCAGTACTTC. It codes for CAISTTSGMAETQYF.

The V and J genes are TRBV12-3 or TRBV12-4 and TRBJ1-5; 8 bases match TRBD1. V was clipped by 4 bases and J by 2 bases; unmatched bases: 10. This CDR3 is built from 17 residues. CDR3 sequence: CASSSGPGGYGNQPQHF. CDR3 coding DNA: TGTGCCAGCAGTTCAGGTCCAGGGGGCTACGGCAATCAGCCCCAGCATTTT.

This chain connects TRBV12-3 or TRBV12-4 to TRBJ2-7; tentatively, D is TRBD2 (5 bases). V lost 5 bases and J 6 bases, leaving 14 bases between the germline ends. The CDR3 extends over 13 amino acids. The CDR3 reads CASSPSRFVEQYF. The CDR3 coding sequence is TGTGCCAGCAGTCCTAGCAGGTTTGTCGAGCAGTACTTC.

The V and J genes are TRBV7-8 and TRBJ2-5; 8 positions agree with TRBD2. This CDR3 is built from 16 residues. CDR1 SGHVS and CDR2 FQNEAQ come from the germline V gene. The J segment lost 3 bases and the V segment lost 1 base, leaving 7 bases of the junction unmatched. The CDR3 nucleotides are TGTGCCAGCAGCTTAGAATTTAGCGGGAAGGAAGAGACCCAGTACTTC. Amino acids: CASSLEFSGKEETQYF.

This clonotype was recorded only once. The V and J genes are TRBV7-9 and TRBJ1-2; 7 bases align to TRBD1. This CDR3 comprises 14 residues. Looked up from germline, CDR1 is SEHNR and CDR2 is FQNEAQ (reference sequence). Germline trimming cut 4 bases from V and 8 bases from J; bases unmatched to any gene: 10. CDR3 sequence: CASSSSTGHEGYTF. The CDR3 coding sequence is TGTGCCAGCAGCTCTTCGACAGGGCATGAGGGCTACACCTTC.

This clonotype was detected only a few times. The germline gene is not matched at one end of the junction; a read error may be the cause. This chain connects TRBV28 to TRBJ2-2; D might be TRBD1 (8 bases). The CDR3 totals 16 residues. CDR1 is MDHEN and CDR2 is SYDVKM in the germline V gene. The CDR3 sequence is CAGSPSGTGNTGELFF. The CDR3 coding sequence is TGTGCCGGCAGTCCAAGCGGGACAGGAAACACCGGGGAGCTGTTTTTT.

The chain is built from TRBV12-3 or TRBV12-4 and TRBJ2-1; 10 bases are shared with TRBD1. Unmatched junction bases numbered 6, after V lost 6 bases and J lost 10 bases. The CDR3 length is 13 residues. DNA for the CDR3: TGTGCCAGCAGCCCACGGACAGGGGGAGAGCAGTTCTTC. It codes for CASSPRTGGEQFF.

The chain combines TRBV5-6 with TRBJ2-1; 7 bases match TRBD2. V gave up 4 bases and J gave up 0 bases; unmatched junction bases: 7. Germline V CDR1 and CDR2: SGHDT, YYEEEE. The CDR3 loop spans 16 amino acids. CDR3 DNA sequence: TGTGCCAGCAGCCCCCCCCCTAGCGGCTCCTACAATGAGCAGTTCTTC. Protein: CASSPPPSGSYNEQFF. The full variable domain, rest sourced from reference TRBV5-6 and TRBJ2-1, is DAGVTQSPTHLIKTRGQQVTLRCSPKSGHDTVSWYQQALGQGPQFIFQYYEEEERQRGNFPDRFSGHQFPNYSSELNVNALLLGDSALYLCASSPPPSGSYNEQFFGPGTRLTVL.

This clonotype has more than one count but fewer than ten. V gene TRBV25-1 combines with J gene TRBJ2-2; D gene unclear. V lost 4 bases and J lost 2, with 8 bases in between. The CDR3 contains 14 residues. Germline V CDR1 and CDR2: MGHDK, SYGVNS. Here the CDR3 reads CASSVAVNTGELFF. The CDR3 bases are TGTGCCAGCAGTGTTGCGGTTAACACCGGGGAGCTGTTTTTT.

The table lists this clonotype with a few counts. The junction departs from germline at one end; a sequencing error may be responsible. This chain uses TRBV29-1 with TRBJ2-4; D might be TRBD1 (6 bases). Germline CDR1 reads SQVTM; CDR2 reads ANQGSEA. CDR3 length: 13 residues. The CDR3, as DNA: TGCAGCGTCCTGGGGGCAGGGTTGGACATTCAGTGCTTC. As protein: CSVLGAGLDIQCF. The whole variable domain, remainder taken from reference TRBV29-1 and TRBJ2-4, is SAVISQKPSRDICQRGTSLTIQCQVDSQVTMMFWYRQQPGQSLTLIATANQGSEATYESGFVIDKFPISRPNLTFSTLTVSNMSPEDSSIYLCSVLGAGLDIQCFGAGTRLSVL.

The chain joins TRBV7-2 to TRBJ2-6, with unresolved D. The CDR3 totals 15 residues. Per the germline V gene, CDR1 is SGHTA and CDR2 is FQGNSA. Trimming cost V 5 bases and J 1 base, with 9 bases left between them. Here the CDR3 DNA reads TGTGCCAGCAGCGCCCCAGGTTCTGGGGCCAACGTCCTGACTTTC. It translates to CASSAPGSGANVLTF.